This record concerns one T cell receptor (beta chain) sequence. No antigen is known for it. The data belong to a study of beta chain features in type 1 diabetes. As every portion of the isolated RNA was reverse transcribed, the sequencing read expressed TCRB transcripts. Sequencing used immunoSEQ multiplex PCR; TCRdb keeps in-frame clones, though not all of them. The table has roughly 730,000 clones, around 15% seen once. One heparinised blood draw, averaging roughly 0.12 L, came from each donor. Over 95% purity was reached by all sorted populations. The CDR3 loop spans 16 amino acids. Germline V gene sequence: CDR1 LNHNV, CDR2 YYDKDF (reference sequence). Trimming took 1 base from V and 4 from J; bases not matched to a gene: 8. Study-wide findings and caveats: Equally in patients and controls, PCR might preferentially amplify shorter templates. Moderately but significantly shorter TCRB CDR3s were found in Type 1 diabetes patients in all four CD4+ subsets.

The genes are TRBV15 and TRBJ2-5; 8 nucleotides match TRBD1. The sequenced material came from naive CD4+ T cells from blood. This clonotype originated in a young man with type 1 diabetes. The CDR3 DNA is TGTGCCACCAGCAGAGGAGGACAGGGAGGCGGAGAGACCCAGTACTTC. This encodes CATSRGGQGGGETQYF. Combining the CDR3 with reference TRBV15 and TRBJ2-5 gives the whole variable domain DAMVIQNPRYQVTQFGKPVTLSCSQTLNHNVMYWYQQKSSQAPKLLFHYYDKDFNNEADTPDNFQSRRPNTSFCFLDIRSPGLGDTAMYLCATSRGGQGGGETQYFGPGTRLLVL.